The rows below give T cell receptor beta chains drawn from one sample of a study of blood T cell repertoires in COVID-19. Sequencing used immunoSEQ multiplex PCR; TCRdb keeps in-frame clones, though not all of them. Found here are more than 85,000 clones, 80% to 95% of them singletons; the top ten hold 4.5% to 6%. Sequenced: peripheral blood. All receptors derive from a man aged 65 to 79 with acute or convalescent COVID-19. Both conserved end residues are part of each CDR3.

cdr3_length: 16
j_call: TRBJ2-5
v_call: TRBV2
cdr3_aa: CASSYTPRTGGETQYF

cdr3_length: 14
j_call: TRBJ1-1
v_call: TRBV6-6
cdr3_aa: CASTGGQGATEAFF

cdr3_length: 12
j_call: TRBJ2-7
v_call: TRBV4-2
cdr3_aa: CASSPPVGEQYF

cdr3_length: 16
j_call: TRBJ1-2
v_call: TRBV11-3
cdr3_aa: CASSSAPETGEYGYTF

cdr3_length: 12
j_call: TRBJ1-6
v_call: TRBV6-5
cdr3_aa: CASRTQNSPLHF

cdr3_length: 14
j_call: TRBJ2-6
v_call: TRBV28
cdr3_aa: CASRRTAGANVLTF

cdr3_length: 15
j_call: TRBJ1-1
v_call: TRBV5-1
cdr3_aa: CASSLTAALNTEAFF

cdr3_length: 14
j_call: TRBJ2-3
v_call: TRBV11-2
cdr3_aa: CASSFAGSTDTQYF

cdr3_length: 13
j_call: TRBJ2-7
v_call: TRBV3-1/TRBV3-2
cdr3_aa: CASSPRQSYEQYF

cdr3_length: 14
j_call: TRBJ1-6
v_call: TRBV11-2
cdr3_aa: CASSSSTGPSPLHF

cdr3_length: 16
j_call: TRBJ1-2
v_call: TRBV6-5
cdr3_aa: CASSYQIYPDSYGYTF

cdr3_length: 17
j_call: TRBJ2-7
v_call: TRBV2
cdr3_aa: CASSEGVGQGVTYEQYF

cdr3_length: 14
j_call: TRBJ2-5
v_call: TRBV18
cdr3_aa: CASSPPAVQETQYF

cdr3_length: 17
j_call: TRBJ2-5
v_call: TRBV11-2
cdr3_aa: CASSLNWGDRVWETQYF

cdr3_length: 13
j_call: TRBJ2-7
v_call: TRBV7-9
cdr3_aa: CASSLTGFHEQYF

cdr3_length: 16
j_call: TRBJ2-4
v_call: TRBV5-4
cdr3_aa: CASSLGDRLAKNIQYF

cdr3_length: 15
j_call: TRBJ2-3
v_call: TRBV5-4
cdr3_aa: CASSLVGRAQDTQYF

cdr3_length: 16
j_call: TRBJ2-4
v_call: TRBV28
cdr3_aa: CASSSPGFGLKGIQYF

cdr3_length: 15
j_call: TRBJ1-5
v_call: TRBV10-2
cdr3_aa: CASSGTGFSNQPQHF

cdr3_length: 17
j_call: TRBJ2-6
v_call: TRBV28
cdr3_aa: CASSLLAGATGANVLTF

cdr3_length: 14
j_call: TRBJ2-5
v_call: TRBV5-1
cdr3_aa: CASSTGQGEETQYF

cdr3_length: 15
j_call: TRBJ1-6
v_call: TRBV6-5
cdr3_aa: CASSYTTGEDSPLHF

cdr3_length: 11
j_call: TRBJ2-1
v_call: TRBV5-1
cdr3_aa: CASSLAGEQFF

cdr3_length: 15
j_call: TRBJ2-1
v_call: TRBV7-3
cdr3_aa: CASSLEGQRGNEQFF

cdr3_length: 15
j_call: TRBJ1-2
v_call: TRBV2
cdr3_aa: CASSGAGLTDYGYTF

cdr3_length: 14
j_call: TRBJ2-5
v_call: TRBV11-3
cdr3_aa: CASSRQGSQETQYF

cdr3_length: 13
j_call: TRBJ1-1
v_call: TRBV30
cdr3_aa: CAWSVATNTEAFF